This TCR beta chain was recovered during a study of follicular helper T cells after annual influenza vaccination. Study outcomes and limitations: The much larger non-cTfh compartments may have been undersampled. Change in circulating plasmablasts correlated with ICOS+CD38+ cTfh clonality change.

About this clone: Its antigen is unknown.

V was cut by 0 bases and J by 11 bases, with 19 bases left in between. Germline CDR1 and CDR2: KGHSH and LQKENI. CDR3 size: 15 residues. Specified time point: 2015-2016 season, pre-vaccination. Blood volume per time point ranged from roughly 40 to 110 mL. TCRdb keeps only in-frame clones here, not all; method: immunoSEQ multiplex PCR. The repertoire holds roughly 6,100 clones, with approximately 85% as singletons. V is TRBV18 and J is TRBJ1-1; D is unresolved. Material: CXCR5- memory CD4+ T cells sorted from blood, obtained on the day of influenza vaccination. The TCR originated in an adult who received the influenza vaccine. This CDR3 reads CASSPPSLKVADAFF. The DNA of the CDR3 is TGTGCCAGCTCACCACCAAGTTTGAAGGTAGCAGATGCTTTCTTT.